Listed here are 18 T cell receptor beta chains from one sample, sequenced in a study of T cells in Graves' hyperthyroidism and ophthalmopathy (dated by TCRdb to between 2017 and 2020). Library creation used multiplex PCR. Instrument used: Illumina HiSeq 2000. TCR beta CDR3 regions were amplified from RNA transcripts. For the first round of RT-PCR on the TCR CDR3, the HTBI primer set was used together with the Qiagen OneStep RT-PCR kit. TCRdb reprocessed the public reads (quality trimming at Q25 with fastp, clone calling with MiXCR) and kept in-frame beta chains. Each entry merges the rows of one CDR3 protein and shows their most common DNA and genes. Within this sample are some 650,000 distinct CDR3 sequences, with 16% of them counted one time only. Roughly 3% of the sample is taken by the ten largest. The sample consisted of blood. Receptors were obtained from a middle-aged woman with Graves' ophthalmopathy.

There are many counts of this clonotype. The V and J genes are TRBV20-1 and TRBJ2-1; 10 bases are shared with TRBD1. The length of the CDR3 is 15 residues. The V gene's germline CDR1 is DFQATT and CDR2 SNEGSKA (reference sequence). V shed 5 bases and J 5 bases; nucleotides not matched to a gene: 9. The DNA for the CDR3 is TGCAGTGCTGTCGGCCCCGGGACAGGGGACAATGAGCAGTTCTTC. As protein: CSAVGPGTGDNEQFF.

This clonotype was counted ten times or more. The chain combines TRBV28 with TRBJ1-2, with 7 bases fitting TRBD1. J gave up 2 bases and V 3 bases, and 6 bases lay outside the gene matches. Germline CDR1 and CDR2: MDHEN and SYDVKM. CDR3 size: 15 residues. The CDR3 spells CASSLHRGGNYGYTF. CDR3 nucleotide sequence: TGTGCCAGCAGTTTGCACAGGGGAGGGAACTATGGCTACACCTTC.

This clonotype was counted a few times. This rearrangement joins TRBV12-3 or TRBV12-4 to TRBJ1-2, with 8 bases identical to TRBD1. The CDR3 contains 16 residues. With V trimmed by 0 bases and J by 8 bases, 11 bases remained unmatched. The CDR3 coding sequence is TGTGCCAGCAGTTTAGCGGGTCTCAGGGGGCGAGAGGGCTACACCTTC. It specifies CASSLAGLRGREGYTF.

This clonotype was detected only a few times. This chain joins TRBV3-1 and TRBJ2-1; D perhaps matches TRBD2 (5 bases). From germline, CDR1 is LGHDT and CDR2 YNNKEL (reference sequence). The CDR3 spans 16 residues. The V and J ends lost 1 base and 0 bases respectively, with 10 bases between them. This CDR3 reads CASSQGTGSSYNEQFF. For the CDR3, the DNA is TGTGCCAGCAGCCAAGGCACGGGGAGCTCCTACAATGAGCAGTTCTTC.

This clonotype was seen repeatedly, ten times or more. The gene calls are TRBV2 and TRBJ2-1; the match to TRBD2 covers 8 bases. Per germline, CDR1 SNHLY and CDR2 FYNNEI. The CDR3 extends over 13 amino acids. Losses at the gene ends were 6 bases for V and 15 bases for J; bases not matched to a gene: 13. The CDR3 sequence is CASRSESGSRLFF. The CDR3 DNA is TGTGCCAGCAGGAGCGAAAGCGGGAGCCGTTTGTTCTTC.

The sample holds many counts of this clonotype. This chain connects TRBV11-2 to TRBJ1-5; 9 nucleotides align to TRBD1. The CDR3 totals 14 residues. V lost 1 base, J lost 9 bases, and 4 bases stayed unmatched. The germline V gene encodes CDR1 SGHAT and CDR2 FQNNGV. The CDR3, as DNA: TGTGCCAGCAGCTTAGGACAGGGGGATTGGCCCCAGCATTTT. Translating gives CASSLGQGDWPQHF.

This clonotype was observed at least ten times. V usage is TRBV6-1 and J usage is TRBJ2-2, with 7 nucleotides matching TRBD2. This CDR3 is 15 amino acids long. Per germline, CDR1 MNHNS and CDR2 SASEGT. V lost 6 bases to trimming and J lost 1 base; unmatched junction nucleotides: 5. CDR3 DNA: TGTGCCAGCAGAGACCCGGGAGGGAACACCGGGGAGCTGTTTTTT. It codes for CASRDPGGNTGELFF.

This clonotype was seen only a few times. The chain is built from TRBV27 and TRBJ2-3; 9 bases agree with TRBD2. Germline V lookup: CDR1 MNHEY, CDR2 SMNVEV (reference sequence). Germline trimming cut 6 bases from V and 3 bases from J; bases unmatched to any gene: 10. This CDR3 contains 16 residues. This chain's CDR3 is CASSSIAGVTTDTQYF. For the CDR3, the DNA is TGTGCCAGCAGCTCGATAGCGGGAGTGACGACAGATACGCAGTATTTT.

This clonotype was recorded a few times. The chain has TRBV7-2 and TRBJ2-5; TRBD2 aligns across 8 bases. With 4 bases clipped from V and 6 bases from J, the junction kept 13 bases outside the gene matches. The length of the CDR3 is 16 residues. Germline CDR1 and CDR2: SGHTA and FQGNSA. CDR3 sequence (DNA): TGTGCCAGCAGCTCCCCCACGGGGGGGGGGACGAAGACCCAGTACTTC. Translated: CASSSPTGGGTKTQYF.

The sample holds many counts of this clonotype. For the CDR3, the DNA is TGTGCCAGCAGAGTATCGGGACTCAACCAAGGGGCAGATACGCAGTATTTT. Its protein is CASRVSGLNQGADTQYF. The chain is built from TRBV27 and TRBJ2-3, with a tentative D call TRBD2 (6 bases). Germline values: CDR1 MNHEY, CDR2 SMNVEV (reference sequence). V lost 6 bases and J lost 4, with 23 bases in between. The CDR3 length is 17 residues.

This clonotype has a count of ten or more. The J gene is TRBJ2-3, the V gene TRBV28; 7 nucleotides align to TRBD2. V gave up 3 bases and J gave up 4 bases; unmatched junction bases: 7. The CDR3 sequence is 15 residues long. The germline CDR1 and CDR2 sequences are MDHEN and SYDVKM. The CDR3 nucleotides are TGTGCCAGCAGTTTCGCTAGCGGCAAAGCAGATACGCAGTATTTT. The encoded protein is CASSFASGKADTQYF.

This clonotype was seen at least ten times. The chain recombines TRBV29-1 with TRBJ1-1; possible D gene TRBD1, 6 bases. Germline V gene sequence: CDR1 SQVTM, CDR2 ANQGSEA. The CDR3 consists of 15 residues. The V end lost 6 bases, the J end lost 3 bases, and 20 bases lay between the germline ends. This CDR3 is CSVRRHSSGDTEAFF. The CDR3 region has the DNA TGCAGCGTCCGTAGACACTCCTCAGGGGACACTGAAGCTTTCTTT. The whole variable domain, filled in from reference TRBV29-1 and TRBJ1-1, reads SAVISQKPSRDICQRGTSLTIQCQVDSQVTMMFWYRQQPGQSLTLIATANQGSEATYESGFVIDKFPISRPNLTFSTLTVSNMSPEDSSIYLCSVRRHSSGDTEAFFGQGTRLTVV.

This clonotype has a handful of counts. Mismatch with germline at one junction end may stem from a read error. The V call is TRBV28, the J call TRBJ1-1, with 7 bases fitting TRBD1. Germline CDR1 reads MDHEN; CDR2 reads SYDVKM. There are 12 residues in the CDR3. CDR3 DNA: TGTGCCAGCAGTTCGTACAGGGGTTTGGCTCTCTTT. Protein: CASSSYRGLALF.

The table lists this clonotype with many counts. The gene calls are TRBV15 and TRBJ2-7; D is unclear. Germline values: CDR1 LNHNV, CDR2 YYDKDF (reference sequence). This CDR3 region has 16 residues. V lost 3 bases to trimming and J lost 3 bases, with 18 bases between them. The chain's CDR3 is CATSRARGPGVYEQYF. The CDR3, as DNA: TGTGCCACCAGCAGGGCCCGCGGCCCCGGCGTCTACGAGCAGTACTTC.

This clonotype came up a few times. The chain couples TRBV20-1 to TRBJ2-1, with D unclear. In germline, CDR1 is DFQATT, CDR2 SNEGSKA (reference sequence). V was shortened by 3 bases and J by 9 bases, with 27 bases between the two germline ends. This CDR3 spans 17 amino acids. The CDR3 DNA reads as TGCAGTGCTAGTATGAGGAGTCTGGCCCCACAATTTACTGAGCAGTTCTTC. Protein: CSASMRSLAPQFTEQFF.

This clonotype showed up just a few times. V usage is TRBV7-9 and J usage is TRBJ2-1; D not certain. The V gene's germline CDR1 is SEHNR and CDR2 FQNEAQ (reference sequence). The V end was cut by 5 bases, the J end by 3 bases, with 14 bases between. The CDR3 runs to 15 residues. The CDR3 reads CASSNSPGVYNEQFF. In DNA form, the CDR3 reads TGTGCCAGCAGCAACAGCCCTGGGGTCTACAATGAGCAGTTCTTC.

With respect to this clonotype: A much more abundant neighbour one base away suggests this may be a read error. This chain joins TRBV2 and TRBJ1-1; a possible D gene is TRBD1 (5 bases). The CDR3 sequence is 15 residues long. CDR1 SNHLY and CDR2 FYNNEI come from the germline V gene. The CDR3 coding sequence is TGTGTCAGCAGTCCAGGGTGGGGGATGAACACTGAAGCTTTCTTT. It yields the protein CVSSPGWGMNTEAFF.

The table lists this clonotype with many counts. This chain uses TRBV6-1 with TRBJ1-4; no definite D call. V was trimmed by 6 bases and J by 0 bases, leaving 11 bases between them. The CDR3 sequence is 15 residues long. Germline V gene data show CDR1 as MNHNS and CDR2 as SASEGT. CDR3 in amino acids: CASSTHSPTNEKLFF. The DNA of the CDR3 is TGTGCCAGCAGCACCCACAGCCCAACTAATGAAAAACTGTTTTTT.